What follows are 15 T cell receptor beta chains derived from one specimen sequenced in a study of response to subunit inactivated influenza vaccine. TCRdb redid the calling of the RT-PCR reads with MiXCR, one entry per CDR3 protein. The data contain a few hundred thousand distinct CDR3 sequences, approximately 11% of them singletons. Sample: PBMCs from blood, taken roughly 47 days after vaccination. These receptors were collected from a man in his forties or fifties who received an inactivated influenza vaccine.

This clonotype showed up just a few times. CDR3 DNA: TGTGCCAGCAGCCAAACCTACTTTCCCAGCGGGGGTGGTCATGAGCAGTTCTTC. Its translation: CASSQTYFPSGGGHEQFF. The rearrangement links TRBV11-2 to TRBJ2-1, with 8 bases identical to TRBD2. The CDR3 covers 18 residues. In germline, CDR1 is SGHAT, CDR2 FQNNGV. Losses at the gene ends were 5 bases for V and 8 bases for J; bases not matched to a gene: 20.

This clonotype was detected only a few times. J is TRBJ2-1 and V is TRBV10-3; 7 bases agree with TRBD2. After removal of 4 bases from V and 4 bases from J, the junction contained 4 bases not matched to a gene. Germline CDR1 ENHRY, CDR2 SYGVKD. CDR3 length equals 14 residues. The CDR3 loop is CAISGGEGYNEQFF. CDR3 in DNA: TGTGCCATCAGTGGGGGGGAGGGTTACAATGAGCAGTTCTTC.

This clonotype was observed a handful of times. The V and J genes are TRBV10-3 and TRBJ1-1, with 7 bases fitting TRBD1. CDR1 and CDR2 from the germline V gene are ENHRY and SYGVKD. V trimming: 5 bases; J trimming: 5 bases; junction bases outside the gene matches: 8. The CDR3 extends over 14 amino acids. CDR3 amino acids: CAISTTGRGTEAFF. CDR3 DNA sequence: TGTGCCATCAGTACGACAGGGAGGGGAACTGAAGCTTTCTTT.

This clonotype was picked up many times. The rearrangement uses TRBV7-2 and TRBJ1-5; D possibly corresponds to TRBD1 (6 bases). The V end was cut by 5 bases, the J end by 7 bases, with 15 bases between. The V gene's germline CDR1 is SGHTA and CDR2 FQGNSA. The CDR3 covers 14 residues. The CDR3 bases are TGTGCCAGCAGCGCTACAGGGAGTTTGCAGCCCCAGCATTTT. Its protein product is CASSATGSLQPQHF.

This clonotype was seen repeatedly, ten times or more. The rearrangement links TRBV20-1 to TRBJ1-2; no definite D call. Looked up from germline, CDR1 is DFQATT and CDR2 is SNEGSKA (reference sequence). This CDR3 region has 12 residues. Between the trimmed V and J ends, which lost 3 bases and 5 bases, there was a span of 10 bases. For the CDR3, the DNA is TGCAGTGCTAGGGGTAGGCGTTATGGCTACACCTTC. It encodes CSARGRRYGYTF.

This chain links TRBV12-3 or TRBV12-4 with TRBJ2-7; no reliable D call. Trimming pared 3 bases from V and 6 bases from J, leaving 18 bases between. This CDR3 contains 15 residues. For the CDR3, the DNA is TGTGCCAGCAGTTTCCTAGAGAGACTCCGCGCCGAGCAGTACTTC. This codes for CASSFLERLRAEQYF.

The rearrangement joins TRBV5-1 to TRBJ2-5, with 7 nucleotides matching TRBD1. V dropped 4 bases and J dropped 2; count of bases not matched to a gene: 8. Germline lookup yields CDR1 SGHRS and CDR2 YFSETQ. CDR3 length: 15 amino acids. In DNA form, the CDR3 reads TGCGCCAGCAGCCCACTTGGGACAGATCAAGAGACCCAGTACTTC. This gives the protein CASSPLGTDQETQYF.

This clonotype was detected only a few times. The V gene is TRBV20-1, the J gene TRBJ2-2; perhaps TRBD1 as D (6 bases). Deletions cut 5 bases from V and 5 bases from J, with 12 bases between. In germline, CDR1 is DFQATT, CDR2 SNEGSKA (reference sequence). The CDR3 is 13 residues long. The CDR3, as DNA: TGCAGTGCTTCCGGGACAATAACCGGGGAGCTGTTTTTT. Translated, it gives CSASGTITGELFF.

This clonotype was counted ten times or more. This chain uses TRBV12-3 or TRBV12-4 with TRBJ1-1; 7 bases align to TRBD1. The CDR3 loop spans 15 amino acids. J gave up 0 bases and V 5 bases, and 6 bases lay outside the gene matches. The CDR3 DNA sequence: TGTGCCAGCAGTCGGACTACAGGGGTGAACACTGAAGCTTTCTTT. It codes for CASSRTTGVNTEAFF.

This clonotype was counted between two and nine times. The rearrangement uses TRBV7-6 and TRBJ2-7, with 12 bases aligning to TRBD2. V trimming: 2 bases; J trimming: 0 bases; junction bases outside the gene matches: 2. The CDR3 sequence is 16 residues long. Germline CDR1 is SGHVS and CDR2 is FNYEAQ. The CDR3 bases are TGTGCCAGCAGCTTACTAGCGGGGGGGAGCTCCTACGAGCAGTACTTC. Protein: CASSLLAGGSSYEQYF.

This clonotype was seen repeatedly, ten times or more. This rearrangement joins TRBV5-1 to TRBJ2-3; D remains unclear. CDR3 size: 13 residues. The germline gives CDR1 SGHRS, CDR2 YFSETQ. V gave up 4 bases and J gave up 0 bases, with 6 bases separating them. CDR3 residues: CASSIPSTDTQYF. For the CDR3, the DNA is TGCGCCAGCAGCATTCCAAGCACAGATACGCAGTATTTT.

This clonotype was counted at least ten times. The chain recombines TRBV18 with TRBJ2-5; unclear D gene. Germline V lookup: CDR1 KGHSH, CDR2 LQKENI. This CDR3 has 13 amino acids. Trimming pared 1 base from V and 4 bases from J, leaving 7 bases between. The CDR3 reads CASSPLTAETQYF. CDR3 DNA: TGTGCCAGCTCACCACTAACGGCAGAGACCCAGTACTTC.

This clonotype was seen a handful of times. The chain uses TRBV5-1 and TRBJ2-5, with no clear D. CDR3 length equals 13 residues. Trimming left V 2 bases short and J 5 bases short, with 10 bases between. Germline V gene data show CDR1 as SGHRS and CDR2 as YFSETQ. In DNA, the CDR3 is TGCGCCAGCAGCTTCGTGGGCAGTGAGACCCAGTACTTC. Protein: CASSFVGSETQYF.

This clonotype has a handful of counts. V is TRBV4-1 and J is TRBJ2-7; TRBD1 might be the D (5 bases). V dropped 3 bases and J dropped 2 bases, with 17 bases sitting between them. The germline V gene has CDR1 MGHRA and CDR2 YSYEKL. The CDR3 extends over 16 amino acids. Here the CDR3 reads CASSQPRAGQTYEQYF. The DNA for the CDR3 is TGCGCCAGCAGCCAGCCCCGGGCCGGACAAACCTACGAGCAGTACTTC.

This clonotype has just a few counts. The chain employs TRBV3-1 and TRBJ2-1; D uncertain. The CDR3 covers 12 residues. Germline values: CDR1 LGHDT, CDR2 YNNKEL (reference sequence). V was pared by 4 bases and J by 10 bases, with 11 bases between. CDR3 in DNA: TGTGCCAGCAGCCCCACTAATACGGAGCAGTTCTTC. This encodes CASSPTNTEQFF.